The 27 T cell receptor beta chains below come from one sample, sequenced in a study of T cells in Graves' hyperthyroidism and ophthalmopathy. Amplified TCR beta CDR3 regions came from RNA transcripts. The TCR CDR3 first-round RT-PCR relied on the HTBI primer set. From the multiplex PCR reads, TCRdb called clonotypes with MiXCR, one entry per CDR3 protein. The sample carries approximately 370,000 distinct CDR3 sequences, more than 13% recorded once. Sequencing was carried out using blood. These receptors were taken from a woman in her twenties or thirties with Graves' hyperthyroidism.

As regards this clonotype: One end of the junction varies from germline; a read error may be responsible. The rearrangement links TRBV25-1 to TRBJ2-1; D ambiguous. The CDR3 totals 16 residues. Germline CDR1 reads MGHDK; CDR2 reads SYGVNS. CDR3 nucleotides: TGTGTCAGCAGCGCCCCGAAACCCCGGCTTGGCAATGAGCAGTTCTTC. Protein: CVSSAPKPRLGNEQFF.

This clonotype was recorded at least ten times. V is TRBV7-9 and J is TRBJ1-1, with a weak D call TRBD1 (6 bases). V lost 5 bases and J 11 bases, leaving 15 bases between the germline ends. This CDR3 has 12 residues. Germline V CDR1 and CDR2: SEHNR, FQNEAQ (reference sequence). The CDR3 region is CASSRAGTPAFF. CDR3 sequence (DNA): TGTGCCAGCAGCCGTGCAGGGACACCCGCTTTCTTT.

This clonotype came up many times. The chain couples TRBV30 to TRBJ2-7; D not resolved. CDR1 and CDR2 (germline): GTSNPN, SVGIG (reference sequence). Trimming took off 5 bases at V and 9 bases at J, with 17 bases between the two ends. The CDR3 sequence is 12 residues long. CDR3 nucleotides: TGTGCCTGGTCCACCGGGTCCCTCGGGCAGTACTTC. This gives the protein CAWSTGSLGQYF.

This clonotype was recorded many times. The V call is TRBV2, the J call TRBJ2-5; D may match TRBD1 or TRBD2 (5 bases each). Trimming cost V 7 bases and J 5 bases, with 14 bases left between them. The CDR3 spans 13 residues. Germline V gene data show CDR1 as SNHLY and CDR2 as FYNNEI. The CDR3 loop reads CASTAGEGETQYF. DNA of the CDR3: TGTGCCAGCACGGCTGGAGAGGGGGAGACCCAGTACTTC.

The chain carries TRBV20-1 and TRBJ2-3; 9 bases agree with TRBD2. The length of the CDR3 is 15 residues. V dropped 0 bases and J dropped 2; count of bases not matched to a gene: 3. Germline V gene lookup returns CDR1 DFQATT and CDR2 SNEGSKA (reference sequence). The CDR3 region has the DNA TGCAGTGCTAGAGAGCTAGCGGGGTACACAGATACGCAGTATTTT. Its translation: CSARELAGYTDTQYF.

This clonotype was observed many times. The V call is TRBV7-9, the J call TRBJ2-7; 12 nucleotides match TRBD2. V lost 5 bases and J lost 1; bases outside the gene matches: 6. Germline V gene lookup returns CDR1 SEHNR and CDR2 FQNEAQ (reference sequence). This CDR3 is built from 16 residues. The CDR3 sequence is CASSQKLAGGSYEQYF. The DNA for the CDR3 is TGTGCCAGCAGCCAGAAACTAGCGGGAGGATCCTACGAGCAGTACTTC. Using reference TRBV7-9 and TRBJ2-7 for the parts outside the CDR3, the full variable domain is DTGVSQNPRHKITKRGQNVTFRCDPISEHNRLYWYRQTLGQGPEFLTYFQNEAQLEKSRLLSDRFSAERPKGSFSTLEIQRTEQGDSAMYLCASSQKLAGGSYEQYFGPGTRLTVT.

This clonotype has more than one count but fewer than ten. The chain joins TRBV29-1 to TRBJ2-1, with 12 bases aligning to TRBD2. CDR1 SQVTM and CDR2 ANQGSEA come from the germline V gene. Unmatched junction bases numbered 7, after V lost 4 bases and J lost 6 bases. The CDR3 runs to 15 residues. The CDR3 is CSVGLTSGRSNEQFF. DNA for the CDR3: TGCAGCGTTGGTCTTACTAGCGGGAGGAGCAATGAGCAGTTCTTC.

There are many counts of this clonotype. The V gene is TRBV2, the J gene TRBJ2-5; 8 bases map to TRBD1. Germline CDR1 is SNHLY and CDR2 is FYNNEI. V lost 6 bases to trimming and J lost 5 bases; unmatched junction nucleotides: 11. CDR3 length: 15 residues. CDR3 bases: TGTGCCAGCAGCCGCCAGGCGGACAGGGCGGAGACCCAGTACTTC. Its translation is CASSRQADRAETQYF.

This clonotype has a count of ten or more. CDR3 sequence: CASSWAGANYGYTF. The CDR3 DNA reads as TGTGCCAGCAGCTGGGCAGGGGCAAACTATGGCTACACCTTC. The V and J genes are TRBV7-8 and TRBJ1-2, with D possibly matching TRBD1 (6 bases). Between the trimmed V and J ends, which lost 4 bases and 2 bases, there was a span of 11 bases. Germline loops: CDR1 SGHVS, CDR2 FQNEAQ. The CDR3 loop spans 14 amino acids.

This clonotype was counted at least ten times. The chain joins TRBV2 to TRBJ2-5, with TRBD2 as a possible D gene (7 bases). The CDR3 length is 17 residues. CDR1 and CDR2 (germline): SNHLY, FYNNEI. V lost 6 bases and J lost 5, with 25 bases in between. The CDR3 sequence: CASRQSGGLAIWETQYF. In DNA form, the CDR3 reads TGTGCCAGCAGGCAGTCGGGGGGCCTAGCGATATGGGAGACCCAGTACTTC.

This clonotype showed up just a few times. This chain uses TRBV18 with TRBJ1-1, with a possible D match to TRBD1 (6 bases). The germline V and J ends were trimmed by 5 bases and 0 bases, with 10 bases remaining between them. The CDR3 extends over 14 amino acids. Germline CDR1 is KGHSH and CDR2 is LQKENI. DNA of the CDR3: TGTGCCAGCTCAGGCGGGGGCTTGAACACTGAAGCTTTCTTT. Protein product: CASSGGGLNTEAFF.

In its sample, this clonotype was seen many times. This rearrangement joins TRBV24-1 to TRBJ2-7; the D is unclear. CDR1 KGHDR and CDR2 SFDVKD come from the germline V gene. There are 13 residues in the CDR3. The V and J ends lost 0 bases and 6 bases respectively, with 8 bases between them. In DNA form, the CDR3 reads TGTGCCACCAGTGATTTGCCTTTCAGCGAGCAGTACTTC. The encoded protein is CATSDLPFSEQYF.

This clonotype was seen repeatedly, ten times or more. The chain is built from TRBV20-1 and TRBJ2-5, with D possibly matching TRBD2 (6 bases). CDR3 size: 14 residues. The germline V gene encodes CDR1 DFQATT and CDR2 SNEGSKA (reference sequence). V dropped 3 bases and J dropped 5 bases, with 16 bases sitting between them. The CDR3 DNA follows: TGCAGTGCTAGGAAGGCTGGGGGGATGGAGACCCAGTACTTC. Encoded protein: CSARKAGGMETQYF.

This clonotype has a count of ten or more. This chain links TRBV18 with TRBJ2-7, with 9 bases that match TRBD2. Germline trimming cut 2 bases from V and 5 bases from J; bases unmatched to any gene: 7. Germline V gene sequence: CDR1 KGHSH, CDR2 LQKENI. There are 15 residues in the CDR3. The CDR3 sequence is CASSPAAGGFDEQYF. In nucleotides, the CDR3 is TGTGCCAGCTCACCAGCAGCGGGAGGTTTCGACGAGCAGTACTTC.

This clonotype was recorded a few times. The chain combines TRBV2 with TRBJ2-7; unclear D gene. Trimming took 4 bases from V and 1 from J, leaving 11 bases between them. CDR3 length equals 14 residues. Germline CDR1 SNHLY, CDR2 FYNNEI. CDR3 DNA: TGTGCCAGCAGTGCCCCTGGACGGTCCTACGAGCAGTACTTC. It translates to CASSAPGRSYEQYF.

This chain joins TRBV2 and TRBJ2-7; possibly TRBD2 for D (5 bases). Trimming removed 2 bases at V and 3 bases at J, with 11 bases between. CDR1 is SNHLY and CDR2 is FYNNEI in the germline V gene. CDR3 size: 14 residues. The CDR3 protein is CASSELDGNYEQYF. CDR3 nucleotides: TGTGCCAGCAGTGAACTGGACGGGAACTACGAGCAGTACTTC.

This clonotype appeared a few times. This rearrangement joins TRBV10-2 to TRBJ2-3; D not certain. The length of the CDR3 is 13 residues. Germline V gene data show CDR1 as WSHSY and CDR2 as SAAADI. V was trimmed by 2 bases and J by 2 bases, leaving 5 bases between them. CDR3 DNA: TGCGCCAGCAGTGAGGGGTCCACAGATACGCAGTATTTT. It translates to CASSEGSTDTQYF.

This clonotype was counted many times. The chain joins TRBV28 to TRBJ2-1; 7 positions agree with TRBD1. Germline CDR1 is MDHEN and CDR2 is SYDVKM. V lost 5 bases and J lost 1; bases outside the gene matches: 5. The length of the CDR3 is 15 residues. CDR3 sequence (DNA): TGTGCCAGCAGTAGACAGGGTGGTTCCTACAATGAGCAGTTCTTC. As protein: CASSRQGGSYNEQFF.

The chain carries TRBV20-1 and TRBJ1-2, with D hard to call. The V end lost 2 bases, the J end lost 8 bases, and 12 bases lay between the germline ends. The CDR3 contains 12 residues. Germline V gives CDR1 DFQATT, CDR2 SNEGSKA (reference sequence). In DNA, the CDR3 is TGCAGTGCTAGACCCCGATTGGGAGGCTACACCTTC. Translating gives CSARPRLGGYTF.

Comment on this clonotype: Relative to the germline gene, one junction end is altered; a read error may explain this. The chain has TRBV6-1 and TRBJ2-2; 9 nucleotides align to TRBD2. Germline V CDR1 and CDR2: MNHNS, SASEGT. The CDR3 length is 17 residues. The DNA of the CDR3 is TGTGCCAGCAGCTCTCACCTTAGCGGGAGATCTACCGTGGAGCTGTTTTTT. Protein product: CASSSHLSGRSTVELFF.

The chain recombines TRBV29-1 with TRBJ1-1; no firm D call. Trimming pared 0 bases from V and 1 base from J, leaving 6 bases between. From germline, CDR1 is SQVTM and CDR2 ANQGSEA. The CDR3 length is 13 residues. CDR3 sequence (DNA): TGCAGCGTTGAAGAGGCCCGGAACACTGAAGCTTTCTTT. Translating it yields CSVEEARNTEAFF.

This clonotype has at least ten counts. A single base separates this from a much larger clone, so it may be a read error. This rearrangement joins TRBV27 to TRBJ1-1; a weak D match, TRBD1 (6 bases). V lost 3 bases and J lost 3, with 11 bases in between. CDR3 length: 14 amino acids. Germline CDR1 reads MNHEY; CDR2 reads SMNVEV (reference sequence). The CDR3 here is CASSFRQGYTEAFF. The DNA for the CDR3 is TGTGCCAGCAGTTTTCGGCAGGGGTACACTGAAGCTTTCTTT.

The gene calls are TRBV7-2 and TRBJ2-5; the match to TRBD2 covers 10 bases. V dropped 3 bases and J dropped 10; count of bases not matched to a gene: 5. The CDR3 covers 13 residues. The germline gives CDR1 SGHTA, CDR2 FQGNSA. The CDR3 DNA reads as TGTGCCAGCAGCTTTTCTAGCGGGAGAGACCAGTACTTC. Translating gives CASSFSSGRDQYF. The entire variable domain, with the rest obtained from reference TRBV7-2 and TRBJ2-5, is as follows: GAGVSQSPSNKVTEKGKDVELRCDPISGHTALYWYRQSLGQGLEFLIYFQGNSAPDKSGLPSDRFSAERTGGSVSTLTIQRTQQEDSAVYLCASSFSSGRDQYFGPGTRLLVL.

This clonotype was seen ten or more times. The CDR3 bases are TGTGCCACCAGTGATCGCAGGGTGGGCAATCAGCCCCAGCATTTT. Protein: CATSDRRVGNQPQHF. The rearrangement links TRBV24-1 to TRBJ1-5, with D perhaps TRBD1 (5 bases). Per the germline V gene, CDR1 is KGHDR and CDR2 is SFDVKD. There are 15 residues in the CDR3. V shed 3 bases and J shed 2 bases, with 10 bases lying between them.

This clonotype was observed a few times. The CDR3 is CATSRDRGASVEQYF. CDR3 bases: TGTGCCACCAGCAGGGACAGGGGCGCTTCCGTAGAGCAGTACTTC. V and J are TRBV15 and TRBJ2-7; 9 bases align to TRBD1. The trim removed 3 bases at V and 7 bases at J, leaving 10 bases unmatched. This CDR3 comprises 15 residues. Germline CDR1 is LNHNV and CDR2 is YYDKDF (reference sequence).

The chain is built from TRBV19 and TRBJ2-2; 7 nucleotides agree with TRBD2. V dropped 6 bases and J dropped 6; count of bases not matched to a gene: 1. Germline CDR1 is LNHDA and CDR2 is SQIVND (reference sequence). CDR3 length equals 12 residues. In nucleotides, the CDR3 is TGTGCCAGTAGGCGGGAGCCCGGGGAGCTGTTTTTT. It yields the protein CASRREPGELFF.

This clonotype turned up a few times. The CDR3 loop is CAWSPGTPNTGELFF. The DNA of the CDR3 is TGTGCCTGGAGCCCCGGGACGCCGAACACCGGGGAGCTGTTTTTT. V gene TRBV30 combines with J gene TRBJ2-2; D is perhaps TRBD1 or TRBD2 (5 bases each). V was trimmed by 3 bases and J by 0 bases, leaving 11 bases between them. Per the germline V gene, CDR1 is GTSNPN and CDR2 is SVGIG (reference sequence). The CDR3 contains 15 residues.